This section outlines one TCR beta chain sequence together with its context. Germline CDR1 SGHDN, CDR2 FVKESK. The V end lost 4 bases, the J end lost 6 bases, and 16 bases lay between the germline ends. This CDR3 has 15 amino acids. The source of the sample is a study of shared clonotypes between healthy human individuals. Measured with immunoSEQ multiplex PCR; TCRdb has only the in-frame clones, and not every one. The data contain around 1.1 million clones, approximately 78% of them seen just once; the ten biggest clones take up around 0.61%. The TCR sequence derives from a young man in good health. Some clones in this sample may be carry-over from other donors' samples. The sequencing input was memory CD4+ T cells from PBMCs. The subset here: CD45RA-negative fraction. The chain carries TRBV14 and TRBJ2-4, with D tentatively TRBD2 (6 bases). The CDR3 protein is CASSLGTLEGNIQYF. The CDR3 DNA reads as TGTGCCAGCAGCCTCGGGACCTTGGAGGGAAACATTCAGTACTTC.